This TCR beta chain was sequenced for a study of T-cell reconstitution after alpha-beta-depleted transplantation in children. This CDR3 contains 15 residues. The J segment lost 2 bases and the V segment lost 2 bases, leaving 4 bases of the junction unmatched. Germline V gives CDR1 KGHSH, CDR2 LQKENI. There are a few counts of this clonotype. Its antigen is not identified. The authors prepared the TCRbeta library with unique molecular identifiers. From the PCR reads, TCRdb called clonotypes with MiXCR, one entry per CDR3 protein. The sample contains over 100,000 distinct CDR3 sequences, about 9.3% of which appear only once. Findings and caveats of the study: Some patients' high day-60 TCRbeta diversity was attributed to recipient cells surviving conditioning. The origin of alpha-beta T cells about two months after transplant was reportedly several hundred expanded graft clones. From newly produced T cells came most of the T-cell counts and diversity one year after transplant.

The clonotype originates from a boy aged 2 to 9 with acute lymphoblastic leukemia, due to receive a stem cell transplant. The material was PBMCs, obtained before TCRalphabeta/CD19-depleted stem cell transplant. The chain recombines TRBV18 with TRBJ1-1; 8 bases match TRBD1. Here the CDR3 reads CASSPNGQGNTEAFF. The CDR3 bases are TGTGCCAGCTCACCAAATGGACAGGGCAACACTGAAGCTTTCTTT.